The TCR beta chain described here comes from a study of blood T cell repertoires in COVID-19. On the study more broadly: The United States, Italy and Spain supplied acute and convalescent COVID-19 samples. T cells, B-cell-depleted T cells, or PBMCs provided the cDNA or gDNA that served as material.

In the original processing: Scientists estimated how many nucleated cells there were by amplifying reference gene primers. Data came from immunoSEQ multiplex PCR; TCRdb stores just in-frame clones and leaves some out. V and J calls plus clone size are reproduced from that table; the DNA served to infer D and trimming. The sample has around 67,000 clones; roughly 81% are singletons. J lost 6 bases, V lost 2 bases, and 6 bases had no gene match. Germline CDR1 MNHNY, CDR2 SVGAGI (reference sequence). The CDR3 length is 16 residues. The chain couples TRBV6-6 to TRBJ2-1; 11 nucleotides agree with TRBD2. The source is a human donor in a cohort sampled during active COVID-19. The sample taken for sequencing was peripheral blood. The CDR3 sequence is CASSYGLAGGRNEQFF. For the CDR3, the DNA is TGTGCCAGCAGTTACGGGCTAGCGGGAGGCCGCAATGAGCAGTTCTTC.